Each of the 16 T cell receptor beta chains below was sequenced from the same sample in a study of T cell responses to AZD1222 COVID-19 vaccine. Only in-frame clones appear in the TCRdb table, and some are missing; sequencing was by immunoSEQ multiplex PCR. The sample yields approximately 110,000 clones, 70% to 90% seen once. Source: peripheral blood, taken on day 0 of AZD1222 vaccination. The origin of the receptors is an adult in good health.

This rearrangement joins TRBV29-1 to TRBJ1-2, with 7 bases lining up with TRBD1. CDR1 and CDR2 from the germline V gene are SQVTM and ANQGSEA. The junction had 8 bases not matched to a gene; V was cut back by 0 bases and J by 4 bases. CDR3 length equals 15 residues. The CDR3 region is CSVEDPQGTLYGYTF. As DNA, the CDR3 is TGCAGCGTTGAAGACCCACAGGGGACCCTCTATGGCTACACCTTC.

The CDR3 is CATSRGVYGYTF. The CDR3 DNA reads TGTGCCACCAGCAGAGGGGTTTATGGCTACACCTTC. The gene calls are TRBV15 and TRBJ1-2; unclear D gene. The V gene's germline CDR1 is LNHNV and CDR2 YYDKDF (reference sequence). V was shortened by 1 base and J by 5 bases, with 5 bases between the two germline ends. There are 12 residues in the CDR3.

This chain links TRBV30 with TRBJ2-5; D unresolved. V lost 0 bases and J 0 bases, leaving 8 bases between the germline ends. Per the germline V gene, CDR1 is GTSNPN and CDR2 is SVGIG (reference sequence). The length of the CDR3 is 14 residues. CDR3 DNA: TGTGCCTGGAGTGTAAACGCCTACCAAGAGACCCAGTACTTC. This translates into CAWSVNAYQETQYF. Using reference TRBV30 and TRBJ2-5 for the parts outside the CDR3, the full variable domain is SQTIHQWPATLVQPVGSPLSLECTVEGTSNPNLYWYRQAAGRGLQLLFYSVGIGQISSEVPQNLSASRPQDRQFILSSKKLLLSDSGFYLCAWSVNAYQETQYFGPGTRLLVL.

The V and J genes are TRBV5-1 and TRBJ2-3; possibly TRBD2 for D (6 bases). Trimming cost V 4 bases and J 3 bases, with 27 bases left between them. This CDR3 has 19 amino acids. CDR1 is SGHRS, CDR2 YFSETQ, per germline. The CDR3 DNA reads TGCGCCAGCAGCCCATCTATCTCAATGGGACTTGGCGTGACAGATACGCAGTATTTT. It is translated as CASSPSISMGLGVTDTQYF.

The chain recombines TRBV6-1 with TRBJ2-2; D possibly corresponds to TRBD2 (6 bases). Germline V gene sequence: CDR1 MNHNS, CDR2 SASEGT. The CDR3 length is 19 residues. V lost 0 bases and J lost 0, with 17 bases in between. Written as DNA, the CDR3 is TGTGCCAGCAGTGAAGCAAAGTGGGGCGGGAAGGCGAACACCGGGGAGCTGTTTTTT. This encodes CASSEAKWGGKANTGELFF.

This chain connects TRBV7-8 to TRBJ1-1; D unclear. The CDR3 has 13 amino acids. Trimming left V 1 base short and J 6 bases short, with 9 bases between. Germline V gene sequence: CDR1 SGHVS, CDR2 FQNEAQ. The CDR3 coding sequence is TGTGCCAGCAGCTTAGTTAGCGGTCCTGAAGCTTTCTTT. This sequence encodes CASSLVSGPEAFF.

In nucleotides, the CDR3 is TGTGCCAGCAGTATTTCGCAGGGGTTGTCAGATACGCAGTATTTT. Protein sequence: CASSISQGLSDTQYF. This rearrangement joins TRBV6-5 to TRBJ2-3, with D possibly TRBD1 on 6 matching bases. This CDR3 has 15 residues. Germline V gives CDR1 MNHEY, CDR2 SVGAGI. V lost 5 bases and J 4 bases, leaving 16 bases between the germline ends.

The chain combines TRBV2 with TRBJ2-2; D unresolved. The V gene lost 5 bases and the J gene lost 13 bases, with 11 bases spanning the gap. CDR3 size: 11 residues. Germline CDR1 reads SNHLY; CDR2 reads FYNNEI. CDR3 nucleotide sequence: TGTGCCAGCAGTACCGGCCCATGGCTGTTTTTT. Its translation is CASSTGPWLFF.

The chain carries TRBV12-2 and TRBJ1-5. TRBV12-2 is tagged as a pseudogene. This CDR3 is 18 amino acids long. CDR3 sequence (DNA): TGTGCAAGTCGCTTAGGTCAGGGCGGGCGTGCGGGCAATCAGCCCCAGCATTTT. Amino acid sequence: CASRLGQGGRAGNQPQHF.

CDR3 sequence: CGTRVSIGYGYTF. The CDR3 DNA reads TGTGGGACGAGGGTTTCCATTGGCTATGGCTACACCTTC. The chain uses TRBV28 and TRBJ1-2; D call uncertain. There are 13 residues in the CDR3. The germline V gene has CDR1 MDHEN and CDR2 SYDVKM.

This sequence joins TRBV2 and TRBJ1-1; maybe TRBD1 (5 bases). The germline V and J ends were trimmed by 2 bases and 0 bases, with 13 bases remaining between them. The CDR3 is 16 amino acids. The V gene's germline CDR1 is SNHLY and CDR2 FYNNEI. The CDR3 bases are TGTGCCAGCAGTGAATATGAGGCAGGGATGAACACTGAAGCTTTCTTT. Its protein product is CASSEYEAGMNTEAFF.

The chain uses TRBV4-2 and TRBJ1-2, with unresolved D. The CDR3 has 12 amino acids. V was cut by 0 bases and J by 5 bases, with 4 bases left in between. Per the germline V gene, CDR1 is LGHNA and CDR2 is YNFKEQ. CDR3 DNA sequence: TGTGCCAGCAGCCAAGACGCATATGGCTACACCTTC. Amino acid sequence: CASSQDAYGYTF.

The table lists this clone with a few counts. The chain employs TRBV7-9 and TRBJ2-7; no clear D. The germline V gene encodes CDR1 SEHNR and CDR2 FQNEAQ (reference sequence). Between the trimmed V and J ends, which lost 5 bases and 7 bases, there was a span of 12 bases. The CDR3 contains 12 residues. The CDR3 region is CASSAGYGEQYF. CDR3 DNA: TGTGCCAGCAGCGCTGGATATGGAGAGCAGTACTTC.

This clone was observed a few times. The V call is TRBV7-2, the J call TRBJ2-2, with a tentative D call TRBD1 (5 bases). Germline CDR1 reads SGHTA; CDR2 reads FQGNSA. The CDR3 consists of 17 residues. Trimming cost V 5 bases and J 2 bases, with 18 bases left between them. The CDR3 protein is CASSPVQGLRNTGELFF. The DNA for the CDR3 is TGTGCCAGCAGCCCGGTGCAGGGTCTCCGAAACACCGGGGAGCTGTTTTTT. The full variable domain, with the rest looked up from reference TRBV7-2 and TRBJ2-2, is GAGVSQSPSNKVTEKGKDVELRCDPISGHTALYWYRQSLGQGLEFLIYFQGNSAPDKSGLPSDRFSAERTGGSVSTLTIQRTQQEDSAVYLCASSPVQGLRNTGELFFGEGSRLTVL.

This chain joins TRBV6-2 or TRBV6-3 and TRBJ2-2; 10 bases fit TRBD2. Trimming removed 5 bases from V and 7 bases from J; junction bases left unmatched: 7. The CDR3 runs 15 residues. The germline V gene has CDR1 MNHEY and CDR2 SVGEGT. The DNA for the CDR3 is TGTGCCAGCAGTCGAGCGGGGGGGCAGGTCGGGGAGCTGTTTTTT. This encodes CASSRAGGQVGELFF.

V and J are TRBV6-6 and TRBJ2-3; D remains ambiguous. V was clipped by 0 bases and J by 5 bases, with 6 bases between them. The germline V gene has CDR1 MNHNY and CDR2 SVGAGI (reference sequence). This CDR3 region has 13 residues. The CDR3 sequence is CASSYSILDTQYF. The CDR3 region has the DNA TGTGCCAGCAGTTACTCGATTTTAGATACGCAGTATTTT.